Shown below are 5 T cell receptor beta chains from a single sample sequenced in a study of T-cell memory formation after mild COVID-19. TCRdb called the 5' RACE reads again in MiXCR, with one record for every CDR3 protein. The table includes approximately 350,000 distinct CDR3 sequences, around 14% detected once. Source material: PBMCs or a T cell subset sorted from them (not recorded which). The receptors stem from a man between 18 and 35 years old who had mild COVID-19 (a few samples of this study predate the infection). Cell type and time point are not known.

This clonotype was seen only a few times. The chain recombines TRBV11-2 with TRBJ1-1; D gene uncertain. Per germline, CDR1 SGHAT and CDR2 FQNNGV. This CDR3 region has 16 residues. Trimming took off 6 bases at V and 2 bases at J, with 19 bases between the two ends. The CDR3 DNA is TGTGCCAGCAGAGACGGACCCACTCTTTTAAACACTGAAGCTTTCTTT. This translates into CASRDGPTLLNTEAFF.

V and J are TRBV20-1 and TRBJ1-1; no firm D call. In germline, CDR1 is DFQATT, CDR2 SNEGSKA (reference sequence). The CDR3 extends over 16 amino acids. V was pared by 0 bases and J by 0 bases, with 14 bases between. CDR3 bases: TGCAGTGCTAGAGATCGCTCAGTAGGGCTGAACACTGAAGCTTTCTTT. This sequence encodes CSARDRSVGLNTEAFF.

This clonotype has just a few counts. The rearrangement uses TRBV20-1 and TRBJ2-1; D perhaps matches TRBD2 (5 bases). Trimming left V 5 bases short and J 4 bases short, with 6 bases between. The CDR3 is made up of 11 amino acids. Looked up from germline, CDR1 is DFQATT and CDR2 is SNEGSKA (reference sequence). In nucleotides, the CDR3 is TGCAGTGCTGAGCGGTACAATGAGCAGTTCTTC. It translates to CSAERYNEQFF.

In its sample, this clonotype was seen a few times. The chain carries TRBV7-9 and TRBJ2-5, with 8 nucleotides matching TRBD1. The CDR3 sequence is 14 residues long. V shed 7 bases, J shed 5 bases, and the junction held 9 bases outside the gene matches. CDR1 and CDR2 (germline): SEHNR, FQNEAQ (reference sequence). CDR3 DNA: TGTGCCAGCAACGGACAGGGATTTAGGGAGACCCAGTACTTC. Amino acid sequence: CASNGQGFRETQYF.

The V and J genes are TRBV5-1 and TRBJ1-1, with D tentatively TRBD1 (5 bases). This CDR3 is 13 amino acids long. Germline V gene lookup returns CDR1 SGHRS and CDR2 YFSETQ. The germline V and J ends were trimmed by 4 bases and 11 bases, with 18 bases remaining between them. In DNA form, the CDR3 reads TGCGCCAGCAGCCTGGAAGGGGTGGAGGATGCTTTCTTT. Its protein is CASSLEGVEDAFF.